This T cell receptor beta chain was profiled in a study of blood T cell repertoires in COVID-19. Study-level information: Sources were T cells, B-cell-depleted T cells, or PBMCs; the material itself was cDNA or gDNA.

How the authors handled the data: Reference gene primer amplification gave estimated nucleated cell counts. Produced via immunoSEQ multiplex PCR; TCRdb's table is partial and in-frame only. That table furnishes V, J and clone size, whereas the DNA furnished D and trimming. The sample has about 240,000 clones, roughly 88% seen once. The CDR3 consists of 15 residues. J lost 2 bases, V lost 3 bases, and 7 bases had no gene match. Germline V gene lookup returns CDR1 SGHTA and CDR2 FQGNSA. The sequence came from a woman younger than 45 with acute or convalescent COVID-19. Sequenced sample: peripheral blood. The chain combines TRBV7-2 with TRBJ2-7; 7 bases map to TRBD1. CDR3 sequence (DNA): TGTGCCAGCAGCTTCCCCTCGGGACAGACCTACGAGCAGTACTTC. This encodes CASSFPSGQTYEQYF.